This T cell receptor gamma chain was sequenced during a study of Vδ1+ human thymocytes. Details on this clone: The antigen is unknown.

Whole-study results and caveats: About 20% of thymic delta-chain sequences were Vdelta2, with few Vdelta3, unlike blood Vdelta1+ controls. Highly polyclonal TRG and TRD repertoires with Gaussian CDR3 length distributions appeared in thymus.

RNA was extracted from the cells and then reverse transcribed. Pooled V-gene forward primers with one constant-region reverse primer generated the CDR3 amplicons by multiplex PCR. TCRdb re-called the multiplex PCR reads via CATT. This table holds 25,000 to 35,000 gamma-chain clones, about a fifth found once. The CDR3 length is 16 residues. With V trimmed by 1 base and J by 1 base, 10 bases remained unmatched. Germline lookup yields CDR1 VTNTFY and CDR2 YDVSTARD (reference sequence). This TCR derives from a boy under three years old who had congenital heart surgery. The genes are TRGV3 and TRGJ1 or TRGJ2. The source material was Vdelta1+ gamma-delta thymocytes from the thymus. Subset here: FACS-sorted CD3+ TCRalphabeta- TCRVdelta1+ TCRVdelta2- thymocytes. CDR3 nucleotide sequence: TGTGCCACCTGGGACAGCCCGAAACGCAATTATTATAAGAAACTCTTT. Translating it yields CATWDSPKRNYYKKLF.